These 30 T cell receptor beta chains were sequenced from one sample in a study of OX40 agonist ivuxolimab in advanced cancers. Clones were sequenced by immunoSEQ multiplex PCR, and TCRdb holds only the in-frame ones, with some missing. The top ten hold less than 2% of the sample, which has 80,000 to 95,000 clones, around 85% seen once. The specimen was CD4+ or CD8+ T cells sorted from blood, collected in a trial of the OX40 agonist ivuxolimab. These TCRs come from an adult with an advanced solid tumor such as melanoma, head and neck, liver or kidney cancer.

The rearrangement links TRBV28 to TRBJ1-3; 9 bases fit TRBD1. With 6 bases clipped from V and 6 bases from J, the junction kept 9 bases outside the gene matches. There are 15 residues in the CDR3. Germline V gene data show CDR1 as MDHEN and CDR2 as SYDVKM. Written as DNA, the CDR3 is TGTGCCAGCAGCTCCCTCGGGACAGGGCAAAACACCATATATTTT. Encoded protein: CASSSLGTGQNTIYF. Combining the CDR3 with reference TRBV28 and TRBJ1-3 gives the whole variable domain DVKVTQSSRYLVKRTGEKVFLECVQDMDHENMFWYRQDPGLGLRLIYFSYDVKMKEKGDIPEGYSVSREKKERFSLILESASTNQTSMYLCASSSLGTGQNTIYFGEGSWLTVV.

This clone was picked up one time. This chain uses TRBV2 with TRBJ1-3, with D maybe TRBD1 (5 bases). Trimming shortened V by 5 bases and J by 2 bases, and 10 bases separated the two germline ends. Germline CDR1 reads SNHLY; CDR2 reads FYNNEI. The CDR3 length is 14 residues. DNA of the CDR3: TGTGCCAGCAGTTTGCAGGGAGCTGGAAACACCATATATTTT. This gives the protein CASSLQGAGNTIYF.

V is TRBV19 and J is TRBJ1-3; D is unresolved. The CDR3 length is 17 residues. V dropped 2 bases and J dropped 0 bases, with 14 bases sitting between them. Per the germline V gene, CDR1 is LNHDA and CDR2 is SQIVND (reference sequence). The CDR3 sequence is CASSIRRADNSGNTIYF. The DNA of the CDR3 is TGTGCCAGTAGTATAAGGAGGGCAGACAACTCTGGAAACACCATATATTTT.

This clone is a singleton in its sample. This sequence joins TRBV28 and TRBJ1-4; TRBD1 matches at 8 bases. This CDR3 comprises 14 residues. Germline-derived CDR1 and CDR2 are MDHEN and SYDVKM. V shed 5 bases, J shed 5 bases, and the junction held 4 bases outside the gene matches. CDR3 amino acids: CASSPRDRNEKLFF. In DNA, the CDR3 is TGTGCCAGCAGTCCACGGGACAGGAATGAAAAACTGTTTTTT.

CDR3 amino acids: CASSPLGGEGYTF. CDR3 sequence (DNA): TGTGCCAGCAGTCCACTTGGGGGGGAAGGCTACACCTTC. J is TRBJ1-2 and V is TRBV6-1, with a possible D match to TRBD1 (5 bases). Trimming took off 5 bases at V and 8 bases at J, with 15 bases between the two ends. Germline V gives CDR1 MNHNS, CDR2 SASEGT. This CDR3 contains 13 residues.

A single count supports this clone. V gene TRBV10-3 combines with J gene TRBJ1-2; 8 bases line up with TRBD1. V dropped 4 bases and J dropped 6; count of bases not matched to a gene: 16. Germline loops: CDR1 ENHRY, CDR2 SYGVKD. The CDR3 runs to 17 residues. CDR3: CAISVRGRGPKQDGYTF. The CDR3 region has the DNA TGTGCCATCAGTGTCAGGGGGCGCGGACCGAAGCAGGATGGCTACACCTTC.

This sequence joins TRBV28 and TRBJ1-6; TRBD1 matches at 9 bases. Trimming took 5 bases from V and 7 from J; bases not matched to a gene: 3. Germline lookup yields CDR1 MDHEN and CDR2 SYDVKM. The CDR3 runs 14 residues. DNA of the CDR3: TGTGCCAGCAGTAGGGACAGGGTGAATTCACCCCTCCACTTT. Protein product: CASSRDRVNSPLHF.

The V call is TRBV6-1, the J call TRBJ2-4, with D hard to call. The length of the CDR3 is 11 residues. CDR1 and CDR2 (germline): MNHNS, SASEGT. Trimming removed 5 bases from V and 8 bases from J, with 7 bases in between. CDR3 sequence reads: CASSLSDIQYF. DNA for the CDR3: TGTGCCAGCAGTTTATCTGACATTCAGTACTTC.

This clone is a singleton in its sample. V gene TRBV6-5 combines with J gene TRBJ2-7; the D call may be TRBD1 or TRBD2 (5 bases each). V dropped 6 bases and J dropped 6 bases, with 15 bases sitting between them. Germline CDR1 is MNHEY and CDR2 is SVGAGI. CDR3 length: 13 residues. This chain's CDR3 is CASRGGRAREQYF. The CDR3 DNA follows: TGTGCCAGCAGAGGAGGCAGGGCGCGCGAGCAGTACTTC.

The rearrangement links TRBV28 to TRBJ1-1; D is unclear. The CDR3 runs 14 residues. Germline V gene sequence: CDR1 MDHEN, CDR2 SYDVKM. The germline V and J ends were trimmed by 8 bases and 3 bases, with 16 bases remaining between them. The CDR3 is CASESPATHTEAFF. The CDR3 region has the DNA TGTGCCAGCGAAAGCCCGGCGACTCACACTGAAGCTTTCTTT.

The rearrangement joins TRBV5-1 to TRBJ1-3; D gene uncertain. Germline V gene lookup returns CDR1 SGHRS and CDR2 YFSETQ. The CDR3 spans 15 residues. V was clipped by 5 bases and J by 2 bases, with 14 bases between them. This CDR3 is CASRTDPGAGNTIYF. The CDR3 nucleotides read TGCGCCAGCAGGACCGATCCTGGGGCTGGAAACACCATATATTTT.

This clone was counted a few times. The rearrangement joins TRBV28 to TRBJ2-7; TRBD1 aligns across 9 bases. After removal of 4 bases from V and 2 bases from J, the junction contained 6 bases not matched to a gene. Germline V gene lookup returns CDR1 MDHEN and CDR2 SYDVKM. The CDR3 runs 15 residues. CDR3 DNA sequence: TGTGCCAGCAGTTACCGGGACAGGGTACCCTACGAGCAGTACTTC. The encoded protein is CASSYRDRVPYEQYF.

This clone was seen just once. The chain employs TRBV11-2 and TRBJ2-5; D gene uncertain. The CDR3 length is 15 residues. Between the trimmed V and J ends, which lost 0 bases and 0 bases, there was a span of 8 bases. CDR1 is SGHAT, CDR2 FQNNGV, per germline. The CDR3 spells CASSLDVHYQETQYF. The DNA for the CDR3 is TGTGCCAGCAGCTTAGATGTACACTACCAAGAGACCCAGTACTTC. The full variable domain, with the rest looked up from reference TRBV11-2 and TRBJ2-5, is EAGVAQSPRYKIIEKRQSVAFWCNPISGHATLYWYQQILGQGPKLLIQFQNNGVVDDSQLPKDRFSAERLKGVDSTLKIQPAKLEDSAVYLCASSLDVHYQETQYFGPGTRLLVL.

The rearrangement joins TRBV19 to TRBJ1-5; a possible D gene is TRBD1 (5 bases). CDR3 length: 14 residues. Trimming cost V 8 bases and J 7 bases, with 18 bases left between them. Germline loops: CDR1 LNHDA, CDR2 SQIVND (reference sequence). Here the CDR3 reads CASYHRDGGQPQHF. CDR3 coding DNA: TGTGCCAGTTACCACCGGGACGGGGGACAGCCCCAGCATTTT.

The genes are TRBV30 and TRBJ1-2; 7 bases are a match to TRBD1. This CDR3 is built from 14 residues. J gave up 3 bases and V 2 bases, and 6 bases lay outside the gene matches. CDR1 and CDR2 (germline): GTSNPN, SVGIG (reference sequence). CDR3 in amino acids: CAWSPRDSYYGYTF. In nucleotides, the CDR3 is TGTGCCTGGAGTCCCCGGGACAGCTACTATGGCTACACCTTC. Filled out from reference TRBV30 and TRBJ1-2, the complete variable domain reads SQTIHQWPATLVQPVGSPLSLECTVEGTSNPNLYWYRQAAGRGLQLLFYSVGIGQISSEVPQNLSASRPQDRQFILSSKKLLLSDSGFYLCAWSPRDSYYGYTFGSGTRLTVV.

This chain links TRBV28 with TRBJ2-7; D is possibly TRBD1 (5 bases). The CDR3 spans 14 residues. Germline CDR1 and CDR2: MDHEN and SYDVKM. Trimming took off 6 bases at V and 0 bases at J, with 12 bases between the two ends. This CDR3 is CASSAPGRSYEQYF. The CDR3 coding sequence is TGTGCCAGCAGCGCTCCAGGGCGCTCCTACGAGCAGTACTTC.

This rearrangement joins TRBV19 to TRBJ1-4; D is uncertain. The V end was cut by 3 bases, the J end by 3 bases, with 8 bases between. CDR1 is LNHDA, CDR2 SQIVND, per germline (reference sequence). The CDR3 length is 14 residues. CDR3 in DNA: TGTGCCAGTAGTATTGAGTGGGCTAATGAAAAACTGTTTTTT. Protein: CASSIEWANEKLFF.

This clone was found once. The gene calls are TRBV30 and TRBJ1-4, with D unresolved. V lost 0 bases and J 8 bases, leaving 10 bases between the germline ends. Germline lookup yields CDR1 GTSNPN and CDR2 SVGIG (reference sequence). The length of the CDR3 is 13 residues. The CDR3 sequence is CAWSVNRGEKLFF. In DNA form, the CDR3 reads TGTGCCTGGAGTGTAAACAGAGGGGAAAAACTGTTTTTT.

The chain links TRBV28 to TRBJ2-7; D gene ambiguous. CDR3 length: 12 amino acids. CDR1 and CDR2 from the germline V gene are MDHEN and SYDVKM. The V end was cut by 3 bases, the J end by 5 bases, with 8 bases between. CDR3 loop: CASSFRSDEQYF. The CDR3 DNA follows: TGTGCCAGCAGTTTTCGGTCGGACGAGCAGTACTTC.

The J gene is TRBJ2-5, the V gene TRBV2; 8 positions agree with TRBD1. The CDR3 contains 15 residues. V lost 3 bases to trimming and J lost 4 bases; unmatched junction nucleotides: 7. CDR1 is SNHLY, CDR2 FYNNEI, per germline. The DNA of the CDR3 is TGTGCCAGCAGTGAGTGGCAGGGGGCTGGAGAGACCCAGTACTTC. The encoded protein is CASSEWQGAGETQYF.

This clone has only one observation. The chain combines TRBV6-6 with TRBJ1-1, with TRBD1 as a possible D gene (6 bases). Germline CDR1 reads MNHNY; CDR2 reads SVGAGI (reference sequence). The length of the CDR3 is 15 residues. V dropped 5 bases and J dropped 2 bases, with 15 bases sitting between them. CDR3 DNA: TGTGCCAGCAGTCCTTCGACAGGTCACAACACTGAAGCTTTCTTT. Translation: CASSPSTGHNTEAFF.

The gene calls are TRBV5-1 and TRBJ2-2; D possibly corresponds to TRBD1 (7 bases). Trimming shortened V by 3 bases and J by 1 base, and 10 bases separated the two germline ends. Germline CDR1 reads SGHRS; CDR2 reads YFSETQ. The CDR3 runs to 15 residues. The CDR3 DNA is TGCGCCAGCAGCTGGGGGGACAGGAACACCGGGGAGCTGTTTTTT. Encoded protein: CASSWGDRNTGELFF.

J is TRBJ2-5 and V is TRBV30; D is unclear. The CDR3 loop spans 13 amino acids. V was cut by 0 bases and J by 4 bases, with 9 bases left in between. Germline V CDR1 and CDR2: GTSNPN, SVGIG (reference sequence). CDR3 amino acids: CAWSVGQAETQYF. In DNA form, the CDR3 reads TGTGCCTGGAGTGTTGGCCAAGCAGAGACCCAGTACTTC.

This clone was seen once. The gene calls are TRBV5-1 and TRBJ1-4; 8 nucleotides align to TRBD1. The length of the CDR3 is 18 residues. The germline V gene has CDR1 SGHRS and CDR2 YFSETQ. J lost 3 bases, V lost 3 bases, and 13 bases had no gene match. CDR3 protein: CASSSGTGGLVANEKLFF. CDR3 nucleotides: TGCGCCAGCAGCTCGGGCACAGGGGGATTGGTGGCTAATGAAAAACTGTTTTTT.

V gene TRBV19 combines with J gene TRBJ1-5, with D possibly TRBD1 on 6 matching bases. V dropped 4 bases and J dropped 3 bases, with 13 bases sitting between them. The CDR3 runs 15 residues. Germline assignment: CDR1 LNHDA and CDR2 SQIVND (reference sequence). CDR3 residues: CASSSHGQSNQPQHF. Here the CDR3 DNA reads TGTGCCAGTAGTAGCCATGGACAGTCCAATCAGCCCCAGCATTTT.

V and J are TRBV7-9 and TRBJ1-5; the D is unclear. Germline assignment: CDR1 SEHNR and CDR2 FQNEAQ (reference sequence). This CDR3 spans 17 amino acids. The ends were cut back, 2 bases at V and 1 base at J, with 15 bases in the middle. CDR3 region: CASSLRSVARSNQPQHF. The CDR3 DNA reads TGTGCCAGCAGCTTAAGGAGTGTGGCCCGAAGCAATCAGCCCCAGCATTTT.

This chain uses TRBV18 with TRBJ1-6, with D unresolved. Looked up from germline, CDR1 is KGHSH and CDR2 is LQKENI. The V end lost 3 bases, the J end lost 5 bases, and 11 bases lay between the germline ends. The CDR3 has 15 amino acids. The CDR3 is CASSPSAVNNSPLHF. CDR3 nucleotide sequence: TGTGCCAGCTCACCTTCGGCGGTTAATAATTCACCCCTCCACTTT.

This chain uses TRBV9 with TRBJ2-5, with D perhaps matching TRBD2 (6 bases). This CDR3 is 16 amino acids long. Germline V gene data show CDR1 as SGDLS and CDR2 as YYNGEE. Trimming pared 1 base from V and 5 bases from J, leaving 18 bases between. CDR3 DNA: TGTGCCAGCAGCGTACGGGAGAGGGGTCGAGGGGAGACCCAGTACTTC. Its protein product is CASSVRERGRGETQYF.

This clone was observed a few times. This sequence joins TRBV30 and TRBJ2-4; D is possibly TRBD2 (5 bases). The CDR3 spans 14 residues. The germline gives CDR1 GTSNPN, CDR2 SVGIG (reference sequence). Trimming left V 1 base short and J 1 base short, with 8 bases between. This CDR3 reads CAWSGGVAKNIQYF. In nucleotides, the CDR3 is TGTGCCTGGAGTGGGGGAGTCGCCAAAAACATTCAGTACTTC.

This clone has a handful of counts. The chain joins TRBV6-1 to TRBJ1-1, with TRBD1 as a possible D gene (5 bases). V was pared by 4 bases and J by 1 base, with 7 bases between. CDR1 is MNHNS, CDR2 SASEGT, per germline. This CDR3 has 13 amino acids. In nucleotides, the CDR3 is TGTGCCAGCAGTGTGGGGGAGAACACTGAAGCTTTCTTT. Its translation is CASSVGENTEAFF.